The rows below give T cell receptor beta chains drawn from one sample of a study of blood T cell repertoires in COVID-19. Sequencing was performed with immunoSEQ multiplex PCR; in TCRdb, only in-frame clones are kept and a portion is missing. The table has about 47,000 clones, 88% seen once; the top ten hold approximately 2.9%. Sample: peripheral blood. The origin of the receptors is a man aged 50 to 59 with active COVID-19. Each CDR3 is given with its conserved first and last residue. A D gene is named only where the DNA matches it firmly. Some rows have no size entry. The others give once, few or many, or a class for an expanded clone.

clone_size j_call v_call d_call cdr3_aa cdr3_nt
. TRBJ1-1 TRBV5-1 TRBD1 CASSYRGNTEAFF TGCGCCAGCAGCTACAGGGGGAACACTGAAGCTTTCTTT
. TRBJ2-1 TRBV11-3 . CASSLLGGREQFF TGTGCCAGCAGCTTATTGGGGGGAAGGGAGCAGTTCTTC
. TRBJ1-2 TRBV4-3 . CASSQTSKGNNYGYTF TGCGCCAGCAGCCAGACATCGAAGGGGAACAACTATGGCTACACCTTC
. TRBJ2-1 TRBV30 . CAWSFAYNEQFF TGTGCCTGGAGTTTCGCCTACAATGAGCAGTTCTTC
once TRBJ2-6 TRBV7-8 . CATGLSSGANVLTF TGTGCCACCGGTTTGAGCTCTGGGGCCAACGTCCTGACTTTC
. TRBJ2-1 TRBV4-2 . CASSQVGDEQFF TGTGCCAGCAGCCAAGTAGGGGATGAGCAGTTCTTC
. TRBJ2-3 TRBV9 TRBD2 CASSVAGVAGVGSTDTQYF TGTGCCAGCAGCGTAGCGGGGGTAGCGGGAGTTGGTAGCACAGATACGCAGTATTTT
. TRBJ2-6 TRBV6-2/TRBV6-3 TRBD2 CASSSWTSGGVSGANVLTF TGTGCCAGCAGTAGCTGGACTAGCGGGGGGGTCTCTGGGGCCAACGTCCTGACTTTC
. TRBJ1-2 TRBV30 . CAWSVGGRGRSYGYTF TGTGCCTGGAGTGTAGGGGGGCGGGGGAGATCCTATGGCTACACCTTC
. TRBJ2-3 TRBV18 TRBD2 CASSPEFTSGRPTDTQYF TGTGCCAGCTCACCAGAGTTCACTAGCGGGAGGCCCACAGATACGCAGTATTTT
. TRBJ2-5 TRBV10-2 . CASSLLSYQETQYF TGCGCCAGCAGTTTGTTGTCGTACCAAGAGACCCAGTACTTC
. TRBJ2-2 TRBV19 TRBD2 CASKLAGGPWAGELFF TGTGCCAGTAAGCTAGCGGGGGGGCCTTGGGCCGGGGAGCTGTTTTTT
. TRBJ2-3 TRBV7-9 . CASSLGAGTSTDTQYF TGTGCCAGCAGCTTAGGTGCGGGGACTAGCACAGATACGCAGTATTTT
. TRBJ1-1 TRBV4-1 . CASSSPMNTEAFF TGCGCCAGCAGTAGCCCAATGAACACTGAAGCTTTCTTT
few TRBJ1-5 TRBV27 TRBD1 CASRDRVNQPQHF TGTGCCAGCCGGGACAGAGTCAATCAGCCCCAGCATTTT
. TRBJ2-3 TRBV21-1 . CASSKMRLAGEGDTQYF TGTGCCAGCAGCAAAATGAGACTAGCGGGGGAAGGGGATACGCAGTATTTT
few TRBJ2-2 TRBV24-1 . CATSDQGRSGELFF TGTGCCACCAGTGATCAGGGCCGTTCCGGGGAGCTGTTTTTT
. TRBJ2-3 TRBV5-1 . CASSLGSGSVEAQYF TGCGCCAGCAGCTTGGGCAGCGGCTCGGTAGAAGCGCAGTATTTT
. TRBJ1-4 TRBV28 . CASSLGGATNEKLFF TGTGCCAGCAGTTTGGGGGGGGCTACTAATGAAAAACTGTTTTTT
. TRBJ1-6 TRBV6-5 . CASTSTPDSPLHF TGTGCCAGCACCTCCACCCCAGATTCACCCCTCCACTTT
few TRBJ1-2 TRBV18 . CASSPPGGSRYTF TGTGCCAGCTCACCACCGGGGGGTAGCCGCTACACCTTC
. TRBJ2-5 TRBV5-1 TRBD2 CASSWTGLAGLTALRETQYF TGCGCCAGCAGCTGGACTGGACTAGCGGGACTAACCGCCTTAAGGGAGACCCAGTACTTC
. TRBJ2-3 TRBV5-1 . CAGRLAGDTQYF TGCGCCGGCAGACTTGCAGGCGATACGCAGTATTTT
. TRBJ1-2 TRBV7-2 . CASRSPGAEPSYTF TGTGCCAGCAGGTCTCCAGGGGCCGAACCCTCCTACACCTTC
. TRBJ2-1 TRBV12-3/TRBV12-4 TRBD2 CASVAGGGNEQFF TGTGCCAGCGTAGCGGGAGGTGGCAATGAGCAGTTCTTC
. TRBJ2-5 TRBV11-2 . CASSLGRGQETQYF TGTGCCAGCAGCTTAGGGCGGGGACAAGAGACCCAGTACTTC
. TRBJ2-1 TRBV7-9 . CASSLGSGSYNEQFF TGTGCCAGCAGCTTAGGGTCGGGCTCCTACAATGAGCAGTTCTTC
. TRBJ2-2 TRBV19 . CASSTREVNTGELFF TGTGCCAGTAGTACCAGGGAGGTCAACACCGGGGAGCTGTTTTTT
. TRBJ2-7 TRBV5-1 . CASKAGAYSYEQYF TGCGCCAGCAAGGCGGGGGCCTACTCCTACGAGCAGTACTTC
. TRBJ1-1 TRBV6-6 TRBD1 CASSWDRSNTEAFF TGTGCCAGCAGCTGGGACAGGAGCAACACTGAAGCTTTCTTT
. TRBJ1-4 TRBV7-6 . CASSLVGDKTNEKLFF TGTGCCAGCAGCTTGGTGGGGGACAAAACTAATGAAAAACTGTTTTTT
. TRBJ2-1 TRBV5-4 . CASSGDSPHQFF TGTGCCAGCAGCGGCGACTCCCCACATCAGTTCTTC
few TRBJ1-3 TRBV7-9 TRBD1 CASRRTGEVGNTIYF TGTGCCAGCAGACGGACAGGGGAGGTTGGAAACACCATATATTTT
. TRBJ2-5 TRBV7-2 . CASSLSLGVWETQYF TGTGCCAGCAGCTTAAGTTTGGGAGTGTGGGAGACCCAGTACTTC
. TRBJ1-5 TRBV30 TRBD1 CAWSVRAGGVVNQPQHF TGTGCCTGGAGTGTAAGGGCAGGGGGCGTCGTCAATCAGCCCCAGCATTTT
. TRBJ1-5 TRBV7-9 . CASSLARGSSNQPQHF TGTGCCAGCAGCTTAGCGAGAGGGAGTAGCAATCAGCCCCAGCATTTT